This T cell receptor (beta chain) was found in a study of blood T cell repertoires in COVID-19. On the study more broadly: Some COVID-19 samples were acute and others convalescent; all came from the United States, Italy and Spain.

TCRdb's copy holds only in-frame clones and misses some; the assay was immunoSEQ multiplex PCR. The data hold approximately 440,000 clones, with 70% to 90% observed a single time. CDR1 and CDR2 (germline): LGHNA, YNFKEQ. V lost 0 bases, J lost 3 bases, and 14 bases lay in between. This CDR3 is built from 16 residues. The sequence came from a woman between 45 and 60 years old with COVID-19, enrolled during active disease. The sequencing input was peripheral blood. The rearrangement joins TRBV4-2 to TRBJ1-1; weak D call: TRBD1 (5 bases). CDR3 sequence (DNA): TGTGCCAGCAGCCAAGAAAATAAGTTAGGGGACACTGAAGCTTTCTTT. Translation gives CASSQENKLGDTEAFF.